This T cell receptor (beta chain) was recovered during a study of T cell responses to AZD1222 COVID-19 vaccine. This CDR3 comprises 13 residues. In this sample, this clone turned up a few times. Using immunoSEQ multiplex PCR, the repertoire was profiled, and TCRdb retains in-frame clones only, with some absent. The profile covers more than 150,000 clones, with 85% to 95% appearing a single time and over 9.5% taken by the ten largest. The receptor was derived from an adult in good health. The chain links TRBV12-2 to TRBJ1-4; the table's D call, TRBD1, was not checked against the DNA. TRBV12-2 is assigned pseudogene status. The material was peripheral blood, obtained on day 0 of AZD1222 vaccination. This chain's CDR3 is CASRLGTNEKLFF. CDR3 coding DNA: TGTGCAAGTCGCTTAGGGACAAATGAAAAACTGTTTTTT.